This T cell receptor (beta chain) was captured in a study of T-cell memory formation after mild COVID-19. Study overall: TCR clusters were mostly donor specific. Study-wide results and limits: The study found balanced CD4/CD8 in clones contracting day 15 to 85 and a CD4+ lean in later expanders. Researchers report contracting CD4+ clones mostly in CM and EM, with CD8+ clones in EMRA.

In germline, CDR1 is MRHNA, CDR2 SNTAGT. The junction had 13 bases not matched to a gene; V was cut back by 6 bases and J by 12 bases. The CDR3 spans 13 residues. 5'RACE with constant-segment primers yielded barcoded, UMI-tagged TCR alpha and TCR beta cDNA libraries. One entry per CDR3 protein results from TCRdb running MiXCR on the 5' RACE reads. The sample lists about 320,000 distinct CDR3 sequences, about 13% occurring once. This clonotype was recorded many times. Antigen specificity is unknown. Sequenced: PBMCs or a T cell subset sorted from them (not recorded which). This chain joins TRBV6-4 and TRBJ2-7; 8 nucleotides line up with TRBD1. The sequence was obtained from a man in his late teens or twenties who had mild COVID-19 (a few samples of this study predate the infection). Cell type and time point are not known. CDR3 DNA sequence: TGTGCCAGCAGCCTCCCGGACCTACAGGGGGGGTACGTC. Protein sequence: CASSLPDLQGGYV.